Listed below are T cell receptor beta chains from one sample, sequenced in a study of blood T cell repertoires in COVID-19. Here immunoSEQ multiplex PCR was the method, and the copy in TCRdb shows in-frame clones only, minus some. The profile shows about 140,000 clones, around 80% of them singletons. The sample consisted of peripheral blood. These receptors were collected from a man in his sixties with acute or convalescent COVID-19. CDR3s include the opening cysteine and the closing phenylalanine or tryptophan. D genes are given only for firm matches. Where a row states a size, it is once, few, many or the class of an expanded clone; other rows omit it.

length | J | V | size | D | DNA | CDR3
15 | TRBJ2-7 | TRBV7-9 | . | . | TGTGCCAGCAGCTCCGACAGGGAGCGGGTCTACGAGCAGTACTTC | CASSSDRERVYEQYF
16 | TRBJ2-7 | TRBV25-1 | . | TRBD1 | TGTGCCACCACGCCGGACAGGGTAGTAAGGGGCTACGAGCAGTACTTC | CATTPDRVVRGYEQYF
16 | TRBJ1-6 | TRBV11-1 | . | . | TGTGCCAGCAGCTTACTCCCAGGCGGGTACGATTCACCCCTCCACTTT | CASSLLPGGYDSPLHF
19 | TRBJ1-6 | TRBV23-1 | . | . | TGCGCCAGCAGTCAATCTAGGCACAGGGATAACCTCTATAATTCACCCCTCCACTTT | CASSQSRHRDNLYNSPLHF
18 | TRBJ2-6 | TRBV15 | . | . | TGTGCCACCAGCAGAGATCTCAGCGGTAACTCTGGGGCCAACGTCCTGACTTTC | CATSRDLSGNSGANVLTF
15 | TRBJ1-5 | TRBV28 | . | TRBD1 | TGTGCCAGCAGTACAGGGGGCGCCGGCAATCAGCCCCAGCATTTT | CASSTGGAGNQPQHF
15 | TRBJ2-1 | TRBV5-6 | . | TRBD1 | TGTGCCAGCAGCTTCCGGGACAGGGATTTTAATGAGCAGTTCTTC | CASSFRDRDFNEQFF
12 | TRBJ1-3 | TRBV7-2 | . | . | TGTGCCAGCAGCTTCGTCGGAAACACCATATATTTT | CASSFVGNTIYF
15 | TRBJ2-1 | TRBV9 | . | TRBD2 | TGTGCCAGCAGCGGAATGGGACTAGAGGGGAATGAGCAGTTCTTC | CASSGMGLEGNEQFF
12 | TRBJ1-2 | TRBV20-1 | . | . | TGCAGTGCTAGTCACATCGGGGATGGCTACACCTTC | CSASHIGDGYTF
16 | TRBJ1-5 | TRBV7-2 | once | . | TGTGCCAGCAGCGGGGGCAAGGGACGGAGGAATCAGCCCCAGCATTTT | CASSGGKGRRNQPQHF
13 | TRBJ1-2 | TRBV29-1 | . | . | TGCAGCGTAGAACAAACAGGTGACTATGGCTACACCTTC | CSVEQTGDYGYTF
13 | TRBJ1-1 | TRBV6-5 | . | . | TGTGCCAGCAGGACAGACCCGAACACTGAAGCTTTCTTT | CASRTDPNTEAFF
15 | TRBJ2-2 | TRBV11-3 | . | TRBD1 | TGTGCCAGCAGCTTGGGACAGACGAACACCGGGGAGCTGTTTTTT | CASSLGQTNTGELFF
11 | TRBJ2-7 | TRBV29-1 | . | . | TGCAGCGTTGAGCGGTCCTACGAGCAGTACTTC | CSVERSYEQYF